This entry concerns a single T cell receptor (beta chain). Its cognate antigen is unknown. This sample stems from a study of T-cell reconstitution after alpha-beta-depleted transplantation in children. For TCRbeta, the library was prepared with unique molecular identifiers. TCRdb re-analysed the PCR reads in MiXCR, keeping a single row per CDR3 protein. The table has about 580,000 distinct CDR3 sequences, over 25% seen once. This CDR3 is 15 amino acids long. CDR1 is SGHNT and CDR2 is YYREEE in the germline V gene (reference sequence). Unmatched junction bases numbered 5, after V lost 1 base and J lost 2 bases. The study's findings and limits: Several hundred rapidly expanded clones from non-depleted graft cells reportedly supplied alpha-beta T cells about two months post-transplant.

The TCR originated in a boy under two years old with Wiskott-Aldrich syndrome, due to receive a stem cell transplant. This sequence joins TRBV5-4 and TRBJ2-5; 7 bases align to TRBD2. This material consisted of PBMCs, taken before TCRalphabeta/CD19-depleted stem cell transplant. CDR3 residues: CASSLKTSQQETQYF. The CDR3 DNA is TGTGCCAGCAGCTTGAAGACTAGCCAGCAAGAGACCCAGTACTTC.